Listed below are T cell receptor beta chains from one sample, sequenced in a study of blood T cell repertoires in COVID-19. The table came from immunoSEQ multiplex PCR; TCRdb's copy has only in-frame clones and leaves some out. The sample contains 250,000 or so clones, over 75% of which appear only once. The specimen sequenced was PBMCs or T cells enriched from blood (not recorded which). These receptors were obtained from a woman between 25 and 40 years old who had been exposed to COVID-19. CDR3s include the opening cysteine and the closing phenylalanine or tryptophan. The D gene is left open where the match is weak. Clone size is stated in some rows and not others, as once, few, many or a class when expanded.

j_call clone_size d_call v_call cdr3_nt cdr3_aa
TRBJ1-3 . . TRBV28 TGTGCCAGCAGTCCCCAACAAGTCCCCTCTGGAAACACCATATATTTT CASSPQQVPSGNTIYF
TRBJ1-2 . TRBD1 TRBV2 TGTGCCAGCACATTAACACAGGGGGATGGTGGCTACACCTTC CASTLTQGDGGYTF
TRBJ2-3 . TRBD2 TRBV6-4 TGTGCCAGCAGTGACTCTAGCACTAGCGGCACAGATACGCAGTATTTT CASSDSSTSGTDTQYF
TRBJ1-2 . . TRBV28 TGTGCCAGCAACGGGCAAAGGGGAGGCTACACCTTC CASNGQRGGYTF
TRBJ1-5 . . TRBV30 TGTGCCTGGAGCCCGTATAGCAATCAGCCCCAGCATTTT CAWSPYSNQPQHF
TRBJ1-5 . . TRBV4-1 TGCGCCAGCAGCCCGGGACTGTACAATCAGCCCCAGCATTTT CASSPGLYNQPQHF
TRBJ2-7 . TRBD2 TRBV30 TGTGCCTGGAGTCCTCCGACTAGCGGGAGAGCTATAGACGAGCAGTACTTC CAWSPPTSGRAIDEQYF
TRBJ2-1 . TRBD1 TRBV9 TGTGCCAGCGGGCCGCGACAGGGGGCCGATGAGCAGTTCTTC CASGPRQGADEQFF
TRBJ1-1 . . TRBV2 TGTGCCAGCAGTGGCGGCAGGAACACTGAAGCTTTCTTT CASSGGRNTEAFF
TRBJ2-2 . . TRBV27 TGTGCCAGCACCCTAGCGCCGGTAAACACCGGGGAGCTGTTTTTT CASTLAPVNTGELFF
TRBJ2-6 . . TRBV6-1 TGTGCCAGCAGTGAAGTTTTTAGAGGAGGGAATGGGGCCAACGTCCTGACTTTC CASSEVFRGGNGANVLTF
TRBJ1-2 once TRBD1 TRBV9 TGTGCCAGCAGCCCCCTCCTCCCACAGGGGGCGCGGGGCTACACCTTC CASSPLLPQGARGYTF
TRBJ2-6 . . TRBV9 TGTGCCAGCAGCCCGGAAGGACTGGTACCATCTGGGGCCAACGTCCTGACTTTC CASSPEGLVPSGANVLTF
TRBJ2-1 few TRBD1 TRBV6-6 TGTGCCAGCAGGGACAGGGGCCACTACAATGAGCAGTTCTTC CASRDRGHYNEQFF
TRBJ1-2 . TRBD1 TRBV5-4 TGTGCCAGCAGCGCGGACAGGTCCTACACCTTC CASSADRSYTF
TRBJ1-1 . TRBD1 TRBV9 TGTGCCAGCAGCGCCCAGTTAAAAGGGGGCGTGGGTACTGAAGCTTTCTTT CASSAQLKGGVGTEAFF
TRBJ1-2 . . TRBV19 TGTGCCAGTAGTATCGTTGGGGCTACCTTTAACTATGGCTACACCTTC CASSIVGATFNYGYTF
TRBJ2-6 . TRBD2 TRBV7-2 TGTGCCAGCAGCCGCCTAGCGGGAGGCAGGTCTGGGGCCAACGTCCTGACTTTC CASSRLAGGRSGANVLTF
TRBJ2-7 . . TRBV11-2 TGTGCCAGCAGCTTTCGGATGGGCCTCTCCTACGAGCAGTACTTC CASSFRMGLSYEQYF
TRBJ2-7 . TRBD2 TRBV19 TGTGCCAGTAGCCTTCTCTTAGCGGGAGGTCGTAGCGAGCAGTACTTC CASSLLLAGGRSEQYF
TRBJ1-1 . . TRBV29-1 TGCAGCGTTCGAACACCTGAAGCTTTCTTT CSVRTPEAFF
TRBJ2-7 . TRBD2 TRBV6-6 TGTGCCAGCAGCGCTAGCGGGAGGAGCGAGCAGTACTTC CASSASGRSEQYF
TRBJ2-2 . . TRBV30 TGTGCCTGGGGCGGAGGGTTAACCGGGGAGCTGTTTTTT CAWGGGLTGELFF
TRBJ1-5 . . TRBV19 TGTGCCTCACTCGGAGTTGGCAATCAGCCCCAGCATTTT CASLGVGNQPQHF
TRBJ2-1 . TRBD1 TRBV6-4 TGTGCCAGCAGCCCTGGGACAGGGGGTACCTACAATGAGCAGTTCTTC CASSPGTGGTYNEQFF
TRBJ1-1 . . TRBV5-1 TGCGCCAGCAGCTTCCAACCACGGGACTTCGCGAGGGACACTGAAGCTTTCTTT CASSFQPRDFARDTEAFF
TRBJ2-5 . . TRBV5-4 TGTGCCAGCAGCTTGGGGTCCCAGGTTAAGCCCCGGGAGACCCAGTACTTC CASSLGSQVKPRETQYF
TRBJ2-7 . . TRBV29-1 TGCAGCGCGGAGACAGGTTACGAGCAGTACTTC CSAETGYEQYF
TRBJ1-2 few TRBD1 TRBV27 TGTGCCAGCAGTTTGACGGGACAGGGGGCTTATGGCTACACCTTC CASSLTGQGAYGYTF
TRBJ2-7 . TRBD2 TRBV2 TGTGCCAGCAGTGTTTGGCGACTAGCGGGAGGTTACGAGCAGTACTTC CASSVWRLAGGYEQYF
TRBJ2-2 once . TRBV5-1 TGCGCCAGCACCCCTCTGGCGGGCATTAAGAGCACCGGGGAGCTGTTTTTT CASTPLAGIKSTGELFF
TRBJ2-3 once TRBD2 TRBV3-1/TRBV3-2 TGTGCCAGCAGCCGAGAAGGCGGGAGTACAGATACGCAGTATTTT CASSREGGSTDTQYF
TRBJ1-3 . . TRBV6-5 TGTGCCAGCAGACTCGGCTCTGGAAACACCATATATTTT CASRLGSGNTIYF
TRBJ2-7 . TRBD2 TRBV11-2 TGTGCCAGCAGCTTAGCCCCAGGGTTGAGTAGCGGGTCACTGTACTTC CASSLAPGLSSGSLYF
TRBJ2-3 . TRBD2 TRBV5-1 TGCGCCAGCAGTCCGGGACTAGCGGACCCCACAGATACGCAGTATTTT CASSPGLADPTDTQYF
TRBJ2-1 . TRBD2 TRBV5-1 TGCGCCAGCAGCTCGGGACTAGCGGCTGTCGATGAGCAGTTCTTC CASSSGLAAVDEQFF
TRBJ2-1 once . TRBV29-1 TGCAGCGTTGGAGGGAATGAGCAGTTCTTC CSVGGNEQFF
TRBJ2-5 . TRBD2 TRBV29-1 TGCAGCGTGTTAAGCGGGGAAGAGACCCAGTACTTC CSVLSGEETQYF
TRBJ2-7 . TRBD1 TRBV7-6 TGTGCCAGCAGCTTAGAGACAGGGGACGAGCAGTACTTC CASSLETGDEQYF
TRBJ2-7 once TRBD2 TRBV19 TGTGCCAGTCTGATGGTGGGGACTACCGAGCAGTACTTC CASLMVGTTEQYF
TRBJ2-3 . . TRBV10-1 TGCGCCAGCAGTGATTCCTCGCTAGGTGATAATTGGGATACGCAGTATTTT CASSDSSLGDNWDTQYF
TRBJ2-1 . . TRBV7-9 TGTGCCAGCAGCCCACTAGTTAATGAGCAGTTCTTC CASSPLVNEQFF
TRBJ1-1 . . TRBV10-3 TGTGCCATCAGTGAGTCCGATCTAGGTGCTGAAGCTTTCTTT CAISESDLGAEAFF
TRBJ1-1 . . TRBV30 TGTGCCTGGAGTGTAGCAGGGGCCGAAGCTTTCTTT CAWSVAGAEAFF
TRBJ1-2 . TRBD1 TRBV6-5 TGTGCCAGCCGAGACCGGGACAGGGCGTTCTATGGCTACACCTTC CASRDRDRAFYGYTF
TRBJ1-1 . TRBD1 TRBV11-3 TGTGCCAGCAGCTCCGGGACAGCGACTGAAGCTTTCTTT CASSSGTATEAFF
TRBJ1-5 . TRBD1 TRBV7-8 TGTGCCAGCAGCTTGGCAGGGGGCCGTCAGCCCCAGCATTTT CASSLAGGRQPQHF
TRBJ2-1 . . TRBV27 TGTGCCAGCACTACAGGCGCAGGTGAGCAGTTCTTC CASTTGAGEQFF
TRBJ2-7 . . TRBV5-8 TGTGCCAGCAGCCCGACTTTAATAAACGCGTGGAGTTCCTACGAGCAGTACTTC CASSPTLINAWSSYEQYF
TRBJ2-1 once . TRBV12-3/TRBV12-4 TGTGCCAGCAGTTTCTCGGGGTCCAATGAGCAGTTCTTC CASSFSGSNEQFF
TRBJ1-4 . . TRBV18 TGTGCCAGCTCACCACTCGGCGGATCAACTAATGAAAAACTGTTTTTT CASSPLGGSTNEKLFF
TRBJ2-3 . TRBD2 TRBV30 TGTGCCTGGAGTGCCGGGACTACCCTCACAGATACGCAGTATTTT CAWSAGTTLTDTQYF
TRBJ1-5 once TRBD1 TRBV5-1 TGCGCCAGCAGCCCGCGGCCTACAGGGGGGGGCAATCAGCCCCAGCATTTT CASSPRPTGGGNQPQHF
TRBJ1-6 . TRBD1 TRBV9 TGTGCCAGCAGCTTACGACAGGGTTCACCCCTCCACTTT CASSLRQGSPLHF